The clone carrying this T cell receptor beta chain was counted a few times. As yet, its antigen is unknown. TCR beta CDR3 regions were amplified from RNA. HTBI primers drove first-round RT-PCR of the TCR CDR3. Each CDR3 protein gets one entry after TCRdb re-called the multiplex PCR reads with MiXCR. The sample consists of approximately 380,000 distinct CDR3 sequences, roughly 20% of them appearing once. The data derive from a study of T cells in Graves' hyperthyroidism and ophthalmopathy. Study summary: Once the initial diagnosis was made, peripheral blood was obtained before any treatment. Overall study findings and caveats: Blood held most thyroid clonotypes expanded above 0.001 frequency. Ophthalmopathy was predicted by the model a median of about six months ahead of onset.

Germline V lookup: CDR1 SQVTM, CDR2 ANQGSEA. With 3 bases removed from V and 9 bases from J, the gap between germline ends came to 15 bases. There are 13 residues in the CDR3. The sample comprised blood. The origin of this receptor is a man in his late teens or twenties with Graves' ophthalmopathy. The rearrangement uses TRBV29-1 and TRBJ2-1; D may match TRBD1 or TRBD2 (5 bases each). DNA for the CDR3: TGCAGCGTTGAGGGAACAGGTGAGGGTGAGCAGTTCTTC. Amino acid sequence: CSVEGTGEGEQFF.